These 2 T cell receptor beta chains share one sample of origin, sequenced in a study of CD8+ T cells in alopecia areata. It was cDNA, reverse transcribed from extracted RNA, that served as the sequencing template. TCRdb's table, derived via immunoSEQ multiplex PCR, lists solely in-frame clones and lacks some. The sample has 190,000 or so clones; 58% are singletons. The treatment is: oral pan-JAK inhibitor, 5-10 mg twice daily. The sample was CD4+ T cells sorted from blood, taken at week 24, from a patient treated with tofacitinib. These receptors came from a human donor with alopecia areata.

This chain links TRBV29-1 with TRBJ2-5; D may correspond to TRBD1 or TRBD2 (5 bases each). Germline CDR1 is SQVTM and CDR2 is ANQGSEA. V shed 4 bases and J shed 4 bases, with 10 bases lying between them. The CDR3 is 12 amino acids. CDR3 sequence (DNA): TGCAGCGTTGGATGGGGACCAGAGACCCAGTACTTC. This encodes CSVGWGPETQYF.

This clone has just a few counts. The same CDR3 is also encoded by other DNA sequences in this sample. V and J are TRBV4-3 and TRBJ2-5; D possibly uses TRBD1 or TRBD2 (5 bases each). CDR1 and CDR2 from the germline V gene are LGHNA and YSLEER. The CDR3 totals 16 residues. Between the trimmed V and J ends, which lost 0 bases and 1 base, there was a span of 12 bases. CDR3 sequence (DNA): TGCGCCAGCAGCCAAGATCCTAGGGGAGCCCAAGAGACCCAGTACTTC. It specifies CASSQDPRGAQETQYF.